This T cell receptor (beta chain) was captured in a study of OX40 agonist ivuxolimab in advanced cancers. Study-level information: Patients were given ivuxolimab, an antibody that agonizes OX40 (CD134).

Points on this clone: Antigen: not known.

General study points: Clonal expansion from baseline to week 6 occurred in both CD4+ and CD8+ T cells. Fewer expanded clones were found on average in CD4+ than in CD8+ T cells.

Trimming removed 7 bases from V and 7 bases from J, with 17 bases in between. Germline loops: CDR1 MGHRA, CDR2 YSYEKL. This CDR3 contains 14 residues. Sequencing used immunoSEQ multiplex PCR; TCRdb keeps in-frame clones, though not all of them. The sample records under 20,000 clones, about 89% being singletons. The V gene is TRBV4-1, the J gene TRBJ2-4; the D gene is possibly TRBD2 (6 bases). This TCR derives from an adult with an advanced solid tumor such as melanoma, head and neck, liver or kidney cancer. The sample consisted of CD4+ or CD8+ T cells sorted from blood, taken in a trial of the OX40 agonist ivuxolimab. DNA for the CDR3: TGCGCCAGCACCCCCGGGAGCGGAAGGAACATTCAGTACTTC. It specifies CASTPGSGRNIQYF.